What follows is one TCR beta chain and its context. Its antigen is still unknown. All donors participated as healthy donors of bone marrow. The data belong to a study of cytomegalovirus exposure and HLA in healthy donors. Study outcomes and limitations: Reported performance of the classifier showed diagnosis of cytomegalovirus status with high specificity and sensitivity. The authors listed around 150 TCR beta chains as cytomegalovirus-associated.

Germline V gene lookup returns CDR1 MRHNA and CDR2 SNTAGT. The germline V and J ends were trimmed by 6 bases and 3 bases, with 8 bases remaining between them. The CDR3 has 13 amino acids. Both 60 Vbeta primers and 13 Jbeta primers went into the PCR. Clones were sequenced by immunoSEQ multiplex PCR, and TCRdb holds only the in-frame ones, with some missing. This sample carries some 150,000 clones, about 79% of them seen once, and the ten largest clones take around 1.8%. The sequenced sample was PBMCs. V and J are TRBV6-4 and TRBJ1-4, with TRBD1 as a possible D gene (5 bases). The source of this sequence is a female donor in good health and CMV-seropositive. This CDR3 is CASSRAPNEKLFF. For the CDR3, the DNA is TGTGCCAGCAGCAGGGCGCCTAATGAAAAACTGTTTTTT.